This TCR beta chain derives from a study of blood T cell repertoires in COVID-19. In the study overall: T cells, B-cell-depleted T cells, or PBMCs supplied cDNA or gDNA.

Cohorts were assigned according to the clinical history that participants reported. Some clones are missing from TCRdb's copy, which holds only in-frame ones; the method was immunoSEQ multiplex PCR. The table lists under 200,000 clones, roughly 82% of them singletons, with about 5% in the top ten. The CDR3 spans 14 residues. Trimming at V came to 4 bases and at J to 8 bases, leaving 8 bases not matched to a gene. Germline-derived CDR1 and CDR2 are SGHRS and YFSETQ. The rearrangement links TRBV5-1 to TRBJ1-4; 7 nucleotides line up with TRBD1. The specimen was PBMCs or T cells enriched from blood (not recorded which). This sequence originates from a woman aged 55 to 70 with acute COVID-19. The CDR3: CASSLDRVQEKLFF. CDR3 DNA sequence: TGCGCCAGCAGCCTCGACAGGGTACAGGAAAAACTGTTTTTT.